Sequencing of this T cell receptor (beta chain) was carried out in a study of T cells in lung cancer brain metastases (dated by TCRdb to about 2018). Turning to the overall study: Of the approximately 20 patients, 15 to 18 had a history of tobacco use, with a median of roughly 41 pack-years. About 90% of the 20 patients received no interval therapy between primary and metastasis resection. The primary and brain metastasis specimens were acquired a median of around 11 months apart. TCR beta CDR3 repertoires were compared between fully resected primary non-small cell lung cancers and paired brain metastases. The cohort comprised about 20 patients contributing approximately 40 specimens, one primary lung lesion and one brain metastasis each. Of the patients, approximately twelve were female and several were male, and their median age at first diagnosis was 55 to 60 years. Primary and metastatic specimens both had an average DNA integrity number of around 3.8, with no significant difference between the two sites.

A remark on this clone: The target of this receptor is not known. No base-level quality is on record; no much larger clone is a single base apart.

General conclusions and limits of the study: Most clones were specific to a single lesion, and paired lesions overlapped only to a limited degree (mean Morisita index 0.23). Effects of preoperative corticosteroids on T cell infiltration in brain metastases could not be controlled. DNA fragmentation in FFPE samples may have prevented retrieval of the complete infiltrating T cell repertoire. Significantly fewer unique productive clones were found in brain metastases than in paired primaries (median approximately 1,600 versus 4,100). The ten most abundant clones accounted for a significantly larger fraction of the repertoire in brain metastases than in primaries, which suggests clonal expansion.

Patients had resection either for delayed recurrence of a solitary brain metastasis or for synchronous oligometastatic disease. To avoid including cancers other than NSCLC, any patient with a history of multiple malignancies was excluded. Tumor areas were macrodissected from a few deparaffinized 9.5 to 10 um unstained sections guided by marked H&E slides. Every specimen was formalin-fixed and paraffin-embedded (FFPE). The AllPrep DNA/RNA FFPE Kit was used to extract genomic DNA. Between roughly 2 and 4.92 ug genomic DNA was input per sample, with paired samples receiving equal DNA input. TCR beta libraries were built with the immunoSEQ hsTCRbeta Kit using multiplexed V and J gene primers in two PCR steps. The pooled libraries, together with positive and negative controls, were sequenced on an Illumina MiSeq running a 100-cycle paired-end protocol. The authors' pipeline ran thus. The immunoSEQ vendor processed the raw data into normalized, annotated TCR beta repertoire reports. Richness was defined as unique clones by nucleotide sequence, with iChao1 and Efron-Thisted estimators extrapolating total richness. Pielou's evenness, Simpson's index, top-ten clone proportional abundance, and Morisita overlap index were used to characterize and compare paired lesions. TCRdb's version of the immuneACCESS table is confined to in-frame rearrangements and falls short of the full clone set. An unresolved V gene accounts for under half of the shortfall where checked; the remainder is of unknown origin. The V and J calls and clone size are taken from that table; D and trimming were inferred from the DNA. The sample table holds a few thousand clones, of which nearly 90% were seen once. The ten largest account for more than 5% of the sample.

Material: tumor tissue from the primary lung tumor. Read against the paper, the sample's cell subset or site label means: primary lung cancer lesion. The clonotype comes from a woman between 45 and 65 years old with non-small cell lung cancer.

CDR3 region: CASSLVGTGDQPQHF. The sequenced DNA is TGTGCCAGCAGCTTAGTCGGGACAGGGGATCAGCCCCAGCATTTT. The chain is assembled from TRBV7-2 and TRBJ1-5, with TRBD1 identical over 10 junction bases. Germline trimming amounts to 1 base on V and 5 bases on J, with 2 as the count of junction bases outside the gene matches. The CDR3 sequence holds 15 residues, the cysteine and phenylalanine included. The sequence is cut down to CDR3 DNA, 45 bases in frame from base 1. From a lookup of the germline V gene, CDR1 and CDR2 are SGHTA and FQGNSA.